Listed here is a single T cell receptor beta chain. Under the authors' procedure: Using reference gene primer amplification, nucleated cell counts were estimated. Using immunoSEQ multiplex PCR, the repertoire was profiled, and TCRdb retains in-frame clones only, with some absent. For V, J and clone size, that table is used; D and trimming come from the DNA. The table lists tens of thousands of clones, 79% of them singletons. This entry belongs to a study of blood T cell repertoires in COVID-19. Overall study: COVID-19 samples from acute and convalescent phases originated in the United States, Italy and Spain. The cDNA or gDNA used as material had been derived from T cells, B-cell-depleted T cells, or PBMCs.

Germline V CDR1 and CDR2: SGHTA, FQGNSA. The CDR3 spans 13 residues. With 8 bases removed from V and 8 bases from J, the gap between germline ends came to 18 bases. V usage is TRBV7-2 and J usage is TRBJ1-2; maybe TRBD1 (5 bases). Material: peripheral blood. The sequence was obtained from a man aged 55 to 70 with active or convalescent COVID-19. CDR3 nucleotide sequence: TGTGCCAGCGGACCAAACTCAGGGTACGGCTACACCTTC. This encodes CASGPNSGYGYTF.